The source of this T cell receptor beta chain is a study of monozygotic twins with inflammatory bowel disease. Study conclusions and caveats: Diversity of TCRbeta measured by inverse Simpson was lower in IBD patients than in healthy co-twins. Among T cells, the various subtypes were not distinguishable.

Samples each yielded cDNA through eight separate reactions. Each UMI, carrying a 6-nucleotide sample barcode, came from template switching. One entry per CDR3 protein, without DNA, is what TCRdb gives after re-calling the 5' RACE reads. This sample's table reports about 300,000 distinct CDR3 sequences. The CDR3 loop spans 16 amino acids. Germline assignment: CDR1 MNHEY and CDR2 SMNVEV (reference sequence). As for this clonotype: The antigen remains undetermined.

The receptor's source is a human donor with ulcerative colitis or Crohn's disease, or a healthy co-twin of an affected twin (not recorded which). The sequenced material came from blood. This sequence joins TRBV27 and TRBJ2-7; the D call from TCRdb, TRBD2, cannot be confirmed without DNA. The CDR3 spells CASSFVLAGGPPEQYF.